This T cell receptor (beta chain) was captured by sequencing in a study of cytomegalovirus exposure and HLA in healthy donors. Whereas donors were nominally healthy upon sampling, unrecorded immune exposures were probable. Primers: 60 Vbeta forward and 13 Jbeta reverse. The method was immunoSEQ multiplex PCR; TCRdb's version includes in-frame clones alone and lacks a portion of them. In the table there are tens of thousands of clones, approximately 81% of which are singletons. This clone was seen a single time. Its antigen is unknown. Study results and caveats: As confirmed in vitro, three CMV-associated chains were specific for CMV antigens. The authors enumerated over 150 TCR beta chains as linked to cytomegalovirus.

V lost 4 bases and J lost 6; bases outside the gene matches: 5. The CDR3 consists of 16 residues. CDR1 and CDR2 from the germline V gene are MNHNS and SASEGT. The chain links TRBV6-1 to TRBJ2-3; 15 bases fit TRBD2. The sequencing sample was made of PBMCs. This receptor was obtained from a woman aged 30 to 39 in good health and CMV-seronegative. CDR3 region: CASSAGLAGGPDTQYF. DNA for the CDR3: TGTGCCAGCAGTGCTGGACTAGCGGGGGGGCCGGATACGCAGTATTTT.